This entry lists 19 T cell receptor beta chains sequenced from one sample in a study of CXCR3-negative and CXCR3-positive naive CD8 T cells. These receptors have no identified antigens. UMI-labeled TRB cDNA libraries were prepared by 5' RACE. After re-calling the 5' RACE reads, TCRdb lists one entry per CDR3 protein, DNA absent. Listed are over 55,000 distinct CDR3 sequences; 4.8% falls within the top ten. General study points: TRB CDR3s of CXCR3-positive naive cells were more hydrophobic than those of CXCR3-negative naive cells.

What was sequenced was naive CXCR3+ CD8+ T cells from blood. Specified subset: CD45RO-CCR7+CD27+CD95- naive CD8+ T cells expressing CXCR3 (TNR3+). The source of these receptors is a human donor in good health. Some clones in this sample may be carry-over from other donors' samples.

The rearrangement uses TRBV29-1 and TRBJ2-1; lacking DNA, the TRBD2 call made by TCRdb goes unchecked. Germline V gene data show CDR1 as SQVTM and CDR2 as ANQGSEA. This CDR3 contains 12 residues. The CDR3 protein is CSVEGLAGGQFF.

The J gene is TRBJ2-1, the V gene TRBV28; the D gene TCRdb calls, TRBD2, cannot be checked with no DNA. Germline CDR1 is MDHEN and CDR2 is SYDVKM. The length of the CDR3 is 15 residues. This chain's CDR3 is CASSLRGLVYNEQFF.

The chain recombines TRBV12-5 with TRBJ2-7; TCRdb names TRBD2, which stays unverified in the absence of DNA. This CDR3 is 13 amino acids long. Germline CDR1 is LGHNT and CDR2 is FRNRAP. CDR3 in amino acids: CASGLDPRHEQYF.

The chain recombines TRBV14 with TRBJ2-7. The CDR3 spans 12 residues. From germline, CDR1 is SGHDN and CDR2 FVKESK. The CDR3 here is CASSQVNTEQYF. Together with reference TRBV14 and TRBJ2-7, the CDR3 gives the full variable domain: EAGVTQFPSHSVIEKGQTVTLRCDPISGHDNLYWYRRVMGKEIKFLLHFVKESKQDESGMPNNRFLAERTGGTYSTLKVQPAELEDSGVYFCASSQVNTEQYFGPGTRLTVT.

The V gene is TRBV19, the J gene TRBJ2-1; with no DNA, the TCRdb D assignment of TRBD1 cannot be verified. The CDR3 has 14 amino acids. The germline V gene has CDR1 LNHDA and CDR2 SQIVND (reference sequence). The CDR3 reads CASSIAGVYNEQFF.

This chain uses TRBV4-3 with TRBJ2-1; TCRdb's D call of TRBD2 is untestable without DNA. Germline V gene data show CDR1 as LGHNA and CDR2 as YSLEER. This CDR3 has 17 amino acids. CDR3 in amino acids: CASSQGPSGGADNEQFF.

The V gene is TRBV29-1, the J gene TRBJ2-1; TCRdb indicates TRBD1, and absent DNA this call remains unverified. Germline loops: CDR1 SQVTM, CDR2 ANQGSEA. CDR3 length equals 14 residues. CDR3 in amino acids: CSVLPGQGDNEQFF.

The CDR3 is CSARDESRRWNGDTQYF. The rearrangement uses TRBV20-1 and TRBJ2-3. Germline V gene data show CDR1 as DFQATT and CDR2 as SNEGSKA (reference sequence). The CDR3 is 17 residues long.

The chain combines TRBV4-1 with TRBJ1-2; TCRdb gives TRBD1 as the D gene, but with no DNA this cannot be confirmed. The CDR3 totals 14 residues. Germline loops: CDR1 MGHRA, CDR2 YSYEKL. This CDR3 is CASSHGRGDYGYTF.

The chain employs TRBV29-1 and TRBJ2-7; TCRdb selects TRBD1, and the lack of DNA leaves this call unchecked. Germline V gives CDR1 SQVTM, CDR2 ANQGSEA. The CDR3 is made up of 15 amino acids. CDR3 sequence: CSVEGPDREPYEQYF.

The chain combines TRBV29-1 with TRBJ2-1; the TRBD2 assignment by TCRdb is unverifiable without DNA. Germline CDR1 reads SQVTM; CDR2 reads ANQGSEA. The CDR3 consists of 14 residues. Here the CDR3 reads CSVHREGPVNEQFF.

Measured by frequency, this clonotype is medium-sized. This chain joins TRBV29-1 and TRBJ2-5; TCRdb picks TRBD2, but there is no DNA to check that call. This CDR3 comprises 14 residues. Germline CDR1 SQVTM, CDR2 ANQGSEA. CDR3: CSVIPYLAEETQYF.

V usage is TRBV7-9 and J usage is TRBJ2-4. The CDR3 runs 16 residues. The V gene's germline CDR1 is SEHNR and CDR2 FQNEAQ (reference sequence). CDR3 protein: CASSLANKLAKNIQYF.

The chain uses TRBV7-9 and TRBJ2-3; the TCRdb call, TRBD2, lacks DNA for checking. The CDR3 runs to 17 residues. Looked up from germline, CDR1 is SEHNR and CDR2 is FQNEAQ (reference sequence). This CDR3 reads CASSSPPDSPILDTQYF.

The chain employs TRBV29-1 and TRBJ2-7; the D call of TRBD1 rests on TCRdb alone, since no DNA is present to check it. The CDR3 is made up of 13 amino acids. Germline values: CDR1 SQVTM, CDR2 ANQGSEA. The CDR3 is CSVVGQGRGEQYF.

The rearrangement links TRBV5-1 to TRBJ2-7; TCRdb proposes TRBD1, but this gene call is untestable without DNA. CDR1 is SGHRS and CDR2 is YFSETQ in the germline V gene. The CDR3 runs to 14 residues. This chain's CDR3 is CASSLASGGYEQYF.

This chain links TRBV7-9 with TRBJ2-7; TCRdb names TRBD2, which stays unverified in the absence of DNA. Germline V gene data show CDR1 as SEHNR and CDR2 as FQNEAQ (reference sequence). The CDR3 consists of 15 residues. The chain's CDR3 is CASSLSPAGGYEQYF.

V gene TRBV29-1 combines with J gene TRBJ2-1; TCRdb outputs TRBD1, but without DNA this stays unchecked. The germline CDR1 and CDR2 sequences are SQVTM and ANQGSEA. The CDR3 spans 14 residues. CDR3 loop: CSVETEGAYNEQFF.

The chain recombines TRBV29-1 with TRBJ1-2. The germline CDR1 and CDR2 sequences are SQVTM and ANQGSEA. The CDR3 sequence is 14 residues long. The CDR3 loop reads CSVEDTIHYYGYTF.